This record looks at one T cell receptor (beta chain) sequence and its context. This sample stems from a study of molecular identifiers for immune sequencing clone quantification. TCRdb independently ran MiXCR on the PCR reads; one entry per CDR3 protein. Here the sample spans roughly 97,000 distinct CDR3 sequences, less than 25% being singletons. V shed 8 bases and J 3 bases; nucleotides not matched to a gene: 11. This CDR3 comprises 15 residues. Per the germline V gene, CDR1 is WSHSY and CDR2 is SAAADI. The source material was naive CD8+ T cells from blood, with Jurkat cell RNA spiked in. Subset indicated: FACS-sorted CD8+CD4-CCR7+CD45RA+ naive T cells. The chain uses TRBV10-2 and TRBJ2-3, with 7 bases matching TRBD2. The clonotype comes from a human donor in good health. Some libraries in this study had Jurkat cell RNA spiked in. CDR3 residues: CASRPGGVGTDTQYF. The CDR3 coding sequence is TGCGCCAGCCGCCCTGGGGGGGTAGGTACAGATACGCAGTATTTT.